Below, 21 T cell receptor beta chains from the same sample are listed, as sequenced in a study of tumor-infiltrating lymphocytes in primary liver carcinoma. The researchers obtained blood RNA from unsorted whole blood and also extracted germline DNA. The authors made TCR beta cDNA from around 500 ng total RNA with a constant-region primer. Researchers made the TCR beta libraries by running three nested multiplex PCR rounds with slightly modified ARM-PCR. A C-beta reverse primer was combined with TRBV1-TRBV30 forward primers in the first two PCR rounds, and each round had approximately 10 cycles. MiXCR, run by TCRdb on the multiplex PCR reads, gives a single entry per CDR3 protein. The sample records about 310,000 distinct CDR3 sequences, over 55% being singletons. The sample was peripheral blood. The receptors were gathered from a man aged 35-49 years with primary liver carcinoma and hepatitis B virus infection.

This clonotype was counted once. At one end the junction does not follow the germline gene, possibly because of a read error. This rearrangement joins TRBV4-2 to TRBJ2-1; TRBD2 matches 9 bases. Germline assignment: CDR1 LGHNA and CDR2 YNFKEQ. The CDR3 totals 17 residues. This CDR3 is CTSSQDPPSGEYNEQFF. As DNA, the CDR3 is TGTACCAGCAGCCAAGATCCTCCTAGCGGGGAGTACAATGAGCAGTTCTTC.

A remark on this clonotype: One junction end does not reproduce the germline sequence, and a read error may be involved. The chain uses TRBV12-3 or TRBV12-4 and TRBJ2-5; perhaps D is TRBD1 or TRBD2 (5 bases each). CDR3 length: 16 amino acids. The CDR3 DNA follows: TGTGCCAGCAGTCCACGAGGGGCGACAGACCAAGAGATCCAGTACTTC. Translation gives CASSPRGATDQEIQYF.

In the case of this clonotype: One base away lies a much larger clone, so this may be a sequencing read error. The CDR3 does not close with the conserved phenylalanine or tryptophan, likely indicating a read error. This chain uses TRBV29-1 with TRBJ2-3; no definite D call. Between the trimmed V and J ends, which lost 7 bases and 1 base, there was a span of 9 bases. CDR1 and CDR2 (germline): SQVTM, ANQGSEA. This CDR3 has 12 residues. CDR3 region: CSGGWGTDTQYS. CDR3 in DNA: TGCAGCGGGGGTTGGGGCACAGATACGCAGTATTCT.

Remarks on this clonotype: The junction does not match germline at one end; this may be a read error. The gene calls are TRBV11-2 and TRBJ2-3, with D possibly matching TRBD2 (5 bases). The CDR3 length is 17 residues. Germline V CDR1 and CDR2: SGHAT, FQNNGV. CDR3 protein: CASTIRRLKESTDTQFF. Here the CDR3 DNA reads TGTGCCAGCACCATCAGGAGGCTAAAGGAGAGCACAGATACGCAGTTTTTT.

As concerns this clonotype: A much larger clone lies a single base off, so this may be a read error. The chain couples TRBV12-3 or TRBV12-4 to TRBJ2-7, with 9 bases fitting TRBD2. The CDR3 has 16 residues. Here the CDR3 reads CATSSSSGGRAEEQYF. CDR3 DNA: TGTGCCACCAGTTCCTCTAGCGGCGGGAGGGCCGAGGAGCAGTACTTC.

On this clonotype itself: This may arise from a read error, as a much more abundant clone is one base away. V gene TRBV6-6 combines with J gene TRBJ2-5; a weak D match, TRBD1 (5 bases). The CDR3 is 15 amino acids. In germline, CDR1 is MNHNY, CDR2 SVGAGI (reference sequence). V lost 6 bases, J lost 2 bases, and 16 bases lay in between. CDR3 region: CASRKDKVGQETQYF. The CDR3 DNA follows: TGTGCCAGCAGAAAGGACAAGGTAGGACAAGAGACCCAGTACTTC.

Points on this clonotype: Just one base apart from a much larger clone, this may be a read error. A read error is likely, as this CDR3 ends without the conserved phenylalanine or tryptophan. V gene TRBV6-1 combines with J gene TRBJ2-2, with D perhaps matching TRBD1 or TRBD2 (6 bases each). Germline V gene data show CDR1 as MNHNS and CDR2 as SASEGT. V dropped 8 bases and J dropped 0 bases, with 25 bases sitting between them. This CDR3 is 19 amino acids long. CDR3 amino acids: CASSLRGAGPFANTGELFL. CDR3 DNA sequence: TGTGCCAGCTCTCTAAGGGGGGCGGGCCCCTTCGCGAACACCGGGGAGCTGTTTTTA.

The CDR3 spells CSVALVYKQYF. Here the CDR3 DNA reads TGCAGCGTTGCGCTAGTTTACAAGCAGTACTTC. The chain employs TRBV29-1 and TRBJ2-7, with D unclear. This CDR3 is built from 11 residues. CDR1 is SQVTM, CDR2 ANQGSEA, per germline. Trimming pared 4 bases from V and 8 bases from J, leaving 12 bases between.

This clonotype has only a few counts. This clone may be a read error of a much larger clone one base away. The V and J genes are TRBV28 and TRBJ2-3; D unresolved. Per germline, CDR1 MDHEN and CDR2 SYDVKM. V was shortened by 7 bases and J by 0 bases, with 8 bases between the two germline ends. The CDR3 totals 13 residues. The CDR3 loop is CASNPSSTDTQYF. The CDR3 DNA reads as TGTGCCAGCAATCCCTCGAGCACAGATACGCAGTATTTT.

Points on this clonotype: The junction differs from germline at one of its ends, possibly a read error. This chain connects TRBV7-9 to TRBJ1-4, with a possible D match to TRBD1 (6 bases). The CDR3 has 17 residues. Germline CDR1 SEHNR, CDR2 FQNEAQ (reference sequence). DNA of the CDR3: TGTGCCAGCAGCTTATTGAGCACAGGGTTCGCTAATGAAAAACTATTTTTT. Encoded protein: CASSLLSTGFANEKLFF.

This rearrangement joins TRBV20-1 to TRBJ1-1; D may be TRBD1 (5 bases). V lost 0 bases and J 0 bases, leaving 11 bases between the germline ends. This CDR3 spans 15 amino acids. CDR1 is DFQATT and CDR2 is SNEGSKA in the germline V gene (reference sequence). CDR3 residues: CSARDRGTVNTEAFF. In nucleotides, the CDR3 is TGCAGTGCTAGAGATCGAGGGACGGTGAACACTGAAGCTTTCTTT.

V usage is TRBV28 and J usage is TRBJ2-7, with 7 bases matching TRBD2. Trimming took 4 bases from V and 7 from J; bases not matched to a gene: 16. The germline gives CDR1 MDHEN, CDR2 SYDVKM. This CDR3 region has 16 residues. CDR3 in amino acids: CASSSRGRAIQDEQYF. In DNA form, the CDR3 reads TGTGCCAGCAGTTCAAGAGGGAGGGCAATTCAGGATGAGCAGTACTTC.

The CDR3 region is CASSPTSGTDEQYF. For the CDR3, the DNA is TGTGCCAGCAGTCCGACTAGCGGGACGGACGAGCAGTACTTC. The rearrangement joins TRBV6-5 to TRBJ2-7; TRBD2 agrees at 11 bases. J gave up 5 bases and V 5 bases, and 5 bases lay outside the gene matches. The length of the CDR3 is 14 residues. Per germline, CDR1 MNHEY and CDR2 SVGAGI.

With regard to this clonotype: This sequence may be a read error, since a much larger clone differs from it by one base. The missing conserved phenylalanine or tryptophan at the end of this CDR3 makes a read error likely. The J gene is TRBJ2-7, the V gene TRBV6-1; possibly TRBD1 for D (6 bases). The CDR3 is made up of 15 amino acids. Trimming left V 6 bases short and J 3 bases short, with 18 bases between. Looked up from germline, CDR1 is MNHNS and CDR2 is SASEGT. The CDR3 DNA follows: TGTGCCAGCAGCCTAAGCCGACAGGCAGTCTACGAGCAGTACCTC. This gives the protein CASSLSRQAVYEQYL.

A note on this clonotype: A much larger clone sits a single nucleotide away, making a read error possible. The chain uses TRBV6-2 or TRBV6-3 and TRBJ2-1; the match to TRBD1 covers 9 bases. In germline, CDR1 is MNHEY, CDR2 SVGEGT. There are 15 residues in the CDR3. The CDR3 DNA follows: TGTACCAGCAGTGGGGGACAGGGCAGGCCCAATGAGCAGTTCTTC. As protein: CTSSGGQGRPNEQFF.

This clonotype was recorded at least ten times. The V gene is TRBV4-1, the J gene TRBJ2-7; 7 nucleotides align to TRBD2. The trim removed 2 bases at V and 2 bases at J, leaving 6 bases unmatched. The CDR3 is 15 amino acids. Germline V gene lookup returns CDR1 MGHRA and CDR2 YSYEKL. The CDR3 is CASSQYTSVAYEQYF. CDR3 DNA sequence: TGCGCCAGCAGCCAATATACTAGCGTTGCCTACGAGCAGTACTTC.

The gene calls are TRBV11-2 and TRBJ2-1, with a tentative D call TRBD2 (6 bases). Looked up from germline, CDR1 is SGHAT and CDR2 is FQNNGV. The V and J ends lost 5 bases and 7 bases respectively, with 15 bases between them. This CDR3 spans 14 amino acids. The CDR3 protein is CASSKRLGYNEQFF. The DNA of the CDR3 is TGTGCCAGCAGCAAGCGACTAGGGTATAATGAGCAGTTCTTC.

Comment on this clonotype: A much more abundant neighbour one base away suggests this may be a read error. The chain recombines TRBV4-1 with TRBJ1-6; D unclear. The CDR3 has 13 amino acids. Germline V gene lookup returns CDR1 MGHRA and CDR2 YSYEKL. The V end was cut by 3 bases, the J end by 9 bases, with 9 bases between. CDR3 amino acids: CASSHDERSPLHF. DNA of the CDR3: TGCGCCAGCAGCCATGATGAACGTTCACCCCTCCACTTT.

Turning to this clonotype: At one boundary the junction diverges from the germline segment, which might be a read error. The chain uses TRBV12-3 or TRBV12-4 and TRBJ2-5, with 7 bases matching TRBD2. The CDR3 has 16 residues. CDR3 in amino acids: CASSPGPAGIWETQYF. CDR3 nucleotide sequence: TGTGCTAGCAGTCCCGGACCAGCGGGAATTTGGGAGACCCAGTACTTC.

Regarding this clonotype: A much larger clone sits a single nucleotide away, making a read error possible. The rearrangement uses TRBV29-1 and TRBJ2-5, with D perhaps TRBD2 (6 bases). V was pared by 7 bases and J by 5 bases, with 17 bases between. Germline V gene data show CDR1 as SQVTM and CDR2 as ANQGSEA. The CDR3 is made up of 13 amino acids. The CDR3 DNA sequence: TGCAGCGCAGTCGGGAGAGGGCACGAGACCCAGTACTTC. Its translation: CSAVGRGHETQYF.

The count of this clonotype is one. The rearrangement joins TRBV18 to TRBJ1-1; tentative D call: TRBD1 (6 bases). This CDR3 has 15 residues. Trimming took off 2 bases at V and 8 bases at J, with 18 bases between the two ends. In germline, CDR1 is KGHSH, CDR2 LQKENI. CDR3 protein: CASSPDTGIRTEAFF. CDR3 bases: TGTGCCAGCTCACCAGACACAGGGATTCGGACGGAAGCTTTCTTT.